The sequence of this TCR beta chain was determined in a study of blood T cell repertoires in COVID-19. Assay: immunoSEQ multiplex PCR; the TCRdb copy retains only in-frame clones and omits some. The sample has over 150,000 clones, 76% seen once. The V and J ends lost 3 bases and 2 bases, in that order; junction bases with no gene match: 7. CDR1 and CDR2 (germline): LNHDA, SQIVND (reference sequence). The CDR3 runs to 15 residues. The V call is TRBV19, the J call TRBJ2-7, with TRBD2 matching 7 bases. The sequenced sample consisted of peripheral blood. The clonotype was recovered from a woman over 75 with acute or convalescent COVID-19. The CDR3 spells CASSIQAGDTYEQYF. Written as DNA, the CDR3 is TGTGCCAGTAGTATCCAGGCGGGAGACACCTACGAGCAGTACTTC. Complete variable domain (other parts from reference TRBV19 and TRBJ2-7): DGGITQSPKYLFRKEGQNVTLSCEQNLNHDAMYWYRQDPGQGLRLIYYSQIVNDFQKGDIAEGYSVSREKKESFPLTVTSAQKNPTAFYLCASSIQAGDTYEQYFGPGTRLTVT.